These T cell receptor beta chains were read from a single sample in a study of T cell repertoires in cytomegalovirus infection. For these TCRs, the target antigens are not known. TCRdb used MiXCR to reprocess the reads, holding one entry per CDR3 protein. The table shows some 900,000 distinct CDR3 sequences, with less than 35% occurring only once. Sequences were derived from cultured CD8+ T cells from PBMCs, sampled from culture after CMV antigen stimulation. The receptors were sampled from a human donor in good health (CMV status not recorded). Some clones in this sample may be carry-over from other donors' samples. The CDR3 runs from the conserved cysteine through the conserved F or W.

j_call: TRBJ2-3
v_call: TRBV9
cdr3_aa: CASSVEGYTDTQYF

j_call: TRBJ2-1
v_call: TRBV6-5
cdr3_aa: CASSQGQYLLRNEQFF

j_call: TRBJ2-2
v_call: TRBV19
cdr3_aa: CASSIYPRGLHTGELFF

j_call: TRBJ2-4
v_call: TRBV27
cdr3_aa: CATSSSAKNIQYF

j_call: TRBJ2-3
v_call: TRBV7-6
cdr3_aa: CASSLGGGPIDTQYF

j_call: TRBJ2-1
v_call: TRBV6-1
cdr3_aa: CASKVGTAEYNEQFF

j_call: TRBJ1-2
v_call: TRBV6-6
cdr3_aa: CASSHDRTPPYGYTF

j_call: TRBJ1-4
v_call: TRBV7-9
cdr3_aa: CASTTNEKLFF

j_call: TRBJ2-2
v_call: TRBV24-1
cdr3_aa: CATSVLTGSTGELFF

j_call: TRBJ1-1
v_call: TRBV12-5
cdr3_aa: CASGLTQREGNTEAFF

j_call: TRBJ1-6
v_call: TRBV12-3/TRBV12-4
cdr3_aa: CASSLRGWDSPLHF

j_call: TRBJ2-5
v_call: TRBV12-3/TRBV12-4
cdr3_aa: CASSLRRIQETQYF

j_call: TRBJ1-1
v_call: TRBV15
cdr3_aa: CATSRPLRGRNTEAFF

j_call: TRBJ1-6
v_call: TRBV7-8
cdr3_aa: CASSLDSGLSSPLHF

j_call: TRBJ1-5
v_call: TRBV19
cdr3_aa: CASTLGQGPNQPQHF

j_call: TRBJ2-3
v_call: TRBV12-3/TRBV12-4
cdr3_aa: CASSPVITDTRYF

j_call: TRBJ1-2
v_call: TRBV7-9
cdr3_aa: CASSRVGKEDGYTF

j_call: TRBJ1-2
v_call: TRBV7-6
cdr3_aa: CASSFQGTYLLYGYTF

j_call: TRBJ2-1
v_call: TRBV12-3/TRBV12-4
cdr3_aa: CASSLGRGRFF

j_call: TRBJ2-5
v_call: TRBV7-2
cdr3_aa: CASSPKGLAGGLSQETQYF

j_call: TRBJ2-7
v_call: TRBV6-5
cdr3_aa: CASSYWRDGWEQYF

j_call: TRBJ2-5
v_call: TRBV25-1
cdr3_aa: CASRSGGQETQYF

j_call: TRBJ1-2
v_call: TRBV27
cdr3_aa: CASSPRPINYGYTF

j_call: TRBJ2-1
v_call: TRBV15
cdr3_aa: CATSRDWAGAYNEQFF

j_call: TRBJ2-5
v_call: TRBV27
cdr3_aa: CASSRAPRTGPQETQYF

j_call: TRBJ2-1
v_call: TRBV20-1
cdr3_aa: CSAGTQSYNEQFF

j_call: TRBJ1-2
v_call: TRBV27
cdr3_aa: CASSQGQGLGGYTF

j_call: TRBJ1-5
v_call: TRBV6-1
cdr3_aa: CAGSLQGLGQPQHF

j_call: TRBJ2-7
v_call: TRBV27
cdr3_aa: CASSLAQNYEQYF

j_call: TRBJ2-1
v_call: TRBV19
cdr3_aa: CASTIQATSYNEQFF

j_call: TRBJ2-7
v_call: TRBV4-1
cdr3_aa: CASGADSEQYF

j_call: TRBJ2-3
v_call: TRBV9
cdr3_aa: CASSVVADTQYF

j_call: TRBJ2-3
v_call: TRBV12-3/TRBV12-4
cdr3_aa: CASSPPLAKSTDTQYF

j_call: TRBJ1-1
v_call: TRBV6-1
cdr3_aa: CASSRRGLRTEAFF

j_call: TRBJ1-2
v_call: TRBV27
cdr3_aa: CASSFGGQGGYGYTF

j_call: TRBJ2-2
v_call: TRBV6-5
cdr3_aa: CVSSDGQGADTGELFF

j_call: TRBJ2-5
v_call: TRBV7-8
cdr3_aa: CASSTTGVILQETQYF

j_call: TRBJ1-1
v_call: TRBV20-1
cdr3_aa: CSASWTASATEAFF

j_call: TRBJ2-1
v_call: TRBV6-6
cdr3_aa: CASSYSFEYNEQFF

j_call: TRBJ1-6
v_call: TRBV9
cdr3_aa: CASSVGRETYNSPLHF

j_call: TRBJ2-7
v_call: TRBV7-9
cdr3_aa: CASSPLTTYEQYF

j_call: TRBJ1-5
v_call: TRBV7-8
cdr3_aa: CASSSRRDQPQHF

j_call: TRBJ1-2
v_call: TRBV7-2
cdr3_aa: CASSPTKTLVNYGYTF

j_call: TRBJ1-1
v_call: TRBV7-2
cdr3_aa: CASSLVVGALWGQGYDTEAFF

j_call: TRBJ1-4
v_call: TRBV20-1
cdr3_aa: CSARGTGAGTTNEKLFF

j_call: TRBJ2-1
v_call: TRBV6-5
cdr3_aa: CASSYSSDYNEQFF

j_call: TRBJ1-1
v_call: TRBV28
cdr3_aa: CATFPDRYTTEAFF

j_call: TRBJ2-7
v_call: TRBV15
cdr3_aa: CATSSESGHGVEQYF

j_call: TRBJ2-2
v_call: TRBV6-6
cdr3_aa: CASSYVSNTGELFF

j_call: TRBJ2-5
v_call: TRBV6-6
cdr3_aa: CASSTGEIKETQYF

j_call: TRBJ1-2
v_call: TRBV25-1
cdr3_aa: CASSDLGSVGGYTF

j_call: TRBJ1-2
v_call: TRBV10-3
cdr3_aa: CAISESAGGGSYGYTF

j_call: TRBJ2-2
v_call: TRBV10-3
cdr3_aa: CAISNIDLRGGELFF